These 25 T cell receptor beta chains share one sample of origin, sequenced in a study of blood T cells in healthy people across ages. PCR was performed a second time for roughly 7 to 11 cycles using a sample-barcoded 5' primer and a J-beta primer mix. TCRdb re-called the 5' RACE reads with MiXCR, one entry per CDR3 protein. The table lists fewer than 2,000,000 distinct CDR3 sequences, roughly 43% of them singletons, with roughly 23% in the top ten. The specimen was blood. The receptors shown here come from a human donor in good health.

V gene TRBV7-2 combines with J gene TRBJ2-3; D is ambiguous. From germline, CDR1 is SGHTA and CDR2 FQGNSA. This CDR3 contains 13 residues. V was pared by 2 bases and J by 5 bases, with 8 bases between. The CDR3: CASSLLVRDTQYF. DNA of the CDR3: TGTGCCAGCAGCTTACTAGTGAGAGATACGCAGTATTTT. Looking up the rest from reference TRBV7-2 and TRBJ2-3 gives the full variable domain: GAGVSQSPSNKVTEKGKDVELRCDPISGHTALYWYRQSLGQGLEFLIYFQGNSAPDKSGLPSDRFSAERTGGSVSTLTIQRTQQEDSAVYLCASSLLVRDTQYFGPGTRLTVL.

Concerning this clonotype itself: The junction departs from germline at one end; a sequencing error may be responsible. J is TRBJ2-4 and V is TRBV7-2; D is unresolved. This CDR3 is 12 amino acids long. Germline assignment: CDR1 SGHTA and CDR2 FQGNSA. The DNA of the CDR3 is TGTGCCAGCAGCTTAGCCAAAAGCATTCAGTACTTC. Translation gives CASSLAKSIQYF.

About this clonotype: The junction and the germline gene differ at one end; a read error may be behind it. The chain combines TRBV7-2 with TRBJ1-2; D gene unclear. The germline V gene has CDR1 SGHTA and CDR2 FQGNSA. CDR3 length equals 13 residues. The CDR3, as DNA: TGTGCCAGCGGCTTAATAACGGAGGGTGGCTACACCTTC. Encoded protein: CASGLITEGGYTF.

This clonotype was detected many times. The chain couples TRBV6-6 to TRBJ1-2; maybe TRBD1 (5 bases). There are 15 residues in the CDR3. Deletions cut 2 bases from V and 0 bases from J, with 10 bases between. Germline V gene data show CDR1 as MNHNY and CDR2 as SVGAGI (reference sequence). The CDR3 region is CASSYPGTANYGYTF. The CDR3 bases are TGTGCCAGCAGTTACCCAGGGACGGCTAACTATGGCTACACCTTC.

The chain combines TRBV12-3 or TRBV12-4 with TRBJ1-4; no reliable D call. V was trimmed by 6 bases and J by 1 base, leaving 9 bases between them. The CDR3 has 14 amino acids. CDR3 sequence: CASSFPGTNEKLFF. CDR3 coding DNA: TGTGCCAGCAGCTTCCCGGGAACTAATGAAAAACTGTTTTTT.

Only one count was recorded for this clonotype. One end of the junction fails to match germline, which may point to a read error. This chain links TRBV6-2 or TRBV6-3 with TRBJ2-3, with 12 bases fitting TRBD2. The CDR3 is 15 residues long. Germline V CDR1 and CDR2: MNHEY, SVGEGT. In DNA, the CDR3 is TGTGCCAGCAGCGCCGGACTAGCGGGGATAGATATGCAGTATTTT. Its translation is CASSAGLAGIDMQYF.

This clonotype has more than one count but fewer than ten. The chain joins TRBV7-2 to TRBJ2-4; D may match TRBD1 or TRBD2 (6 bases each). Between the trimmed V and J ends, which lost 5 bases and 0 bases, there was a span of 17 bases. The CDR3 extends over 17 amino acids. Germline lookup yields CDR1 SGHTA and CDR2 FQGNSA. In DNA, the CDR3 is TGTGCCAGCAGCGGTGGAAGGGGGGTCCTAGCCAAAAACATTCAGTACTTC. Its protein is CASSGGRGVLAKNIQYF.

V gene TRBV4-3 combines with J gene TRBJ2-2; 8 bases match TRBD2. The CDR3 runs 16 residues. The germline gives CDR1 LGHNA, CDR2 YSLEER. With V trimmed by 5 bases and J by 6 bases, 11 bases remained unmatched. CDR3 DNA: TGCGCCAGCAGCTCGCACCCGGGGGGGAGGTCCGGGGAGCTGTTTTTT. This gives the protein CASSSHPGGRSGELFF.

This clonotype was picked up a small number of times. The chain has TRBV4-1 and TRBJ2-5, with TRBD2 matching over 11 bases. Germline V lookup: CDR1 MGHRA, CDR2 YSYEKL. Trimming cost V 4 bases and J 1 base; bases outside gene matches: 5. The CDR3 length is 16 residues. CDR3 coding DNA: TGCGCCAGCAGCCTTACTAGCGGGGGACCCCAAGAGACCCAGTACTTC. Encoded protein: CASSLTSGGPQETQYF.

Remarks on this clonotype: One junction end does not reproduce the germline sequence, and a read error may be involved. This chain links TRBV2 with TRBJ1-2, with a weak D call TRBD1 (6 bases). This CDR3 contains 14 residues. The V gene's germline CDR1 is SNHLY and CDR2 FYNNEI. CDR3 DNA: TGTGCCGGCAGTGAACGGCAGGGCCCCAGGGGCCACACCTTC. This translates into CAGSERQGPRGHTF.

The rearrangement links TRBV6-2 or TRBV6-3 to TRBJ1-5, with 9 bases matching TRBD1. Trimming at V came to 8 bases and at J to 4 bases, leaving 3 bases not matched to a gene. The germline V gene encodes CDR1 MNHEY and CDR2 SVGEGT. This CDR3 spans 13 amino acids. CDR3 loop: CASWDRENQPQHF. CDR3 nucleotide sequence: TGTGCCAGCTGGGACAGGGAAAATCAGCCCCAGCATTTT.

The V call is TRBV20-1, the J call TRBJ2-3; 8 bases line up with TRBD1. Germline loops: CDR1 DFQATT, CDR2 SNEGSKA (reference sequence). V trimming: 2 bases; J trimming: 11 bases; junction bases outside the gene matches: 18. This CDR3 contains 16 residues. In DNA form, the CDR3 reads TGCAGTGCTAGATCAACCGGGACAGGTCGCGCGAGGGAGCAGTATTTT. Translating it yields CSARSTGTGRAREQYF.

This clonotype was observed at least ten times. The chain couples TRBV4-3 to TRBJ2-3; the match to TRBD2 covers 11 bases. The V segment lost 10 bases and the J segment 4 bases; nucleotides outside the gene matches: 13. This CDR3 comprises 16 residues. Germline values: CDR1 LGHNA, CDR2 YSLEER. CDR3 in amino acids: CATTKNLAGGSDTQYF. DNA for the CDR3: TGCGCCACCACAAAAAACCTAGCGGGGGGTTCAGATACGCAGTATTTT.

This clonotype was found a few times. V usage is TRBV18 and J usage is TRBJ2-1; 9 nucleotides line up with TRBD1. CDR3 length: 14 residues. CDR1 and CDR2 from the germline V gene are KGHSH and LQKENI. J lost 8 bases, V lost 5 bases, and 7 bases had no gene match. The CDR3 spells CASSTQGAGDEQFF. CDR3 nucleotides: TGTGCCAGCTCAACACAGGGGGCAGGCGATGAGCAGTTCTTC.

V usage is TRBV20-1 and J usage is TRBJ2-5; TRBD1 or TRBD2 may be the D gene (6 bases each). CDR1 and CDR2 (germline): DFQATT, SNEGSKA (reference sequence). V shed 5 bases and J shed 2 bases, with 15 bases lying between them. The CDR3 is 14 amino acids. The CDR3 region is CSAPRGGGQETQYF. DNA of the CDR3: TGCAGTGCTCCCAGGGGAGGTGGGCAAGAGACCCAGTACTTC.

CDR3 protein: CASSFEGGYRNEQFF. The CDR3 nucleotides read TGTGCCAGCAGTTTTGAGGGGGGGTACCGCAATGAGCAGTTCTTC. J is TRBJ2-1 and V is TRBV7-3; D might be TRBD2 (7 bases). The CDR3 totals 15 residues. Trimming cost V 6 bases and J 6 bases, with 18 bases left between them. Germline-derived CDR1 and CDR2 are SGHTA and FQGTGA.

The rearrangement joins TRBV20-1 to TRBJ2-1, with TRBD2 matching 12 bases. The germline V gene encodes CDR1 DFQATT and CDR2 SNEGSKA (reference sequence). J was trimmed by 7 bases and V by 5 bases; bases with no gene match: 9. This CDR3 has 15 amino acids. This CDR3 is CSAERTSGVGNEQFF. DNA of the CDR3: TGCAGTGCTGAGAGGACTAGCGGGGTAGGGAATGAGCAGTTCTTC.

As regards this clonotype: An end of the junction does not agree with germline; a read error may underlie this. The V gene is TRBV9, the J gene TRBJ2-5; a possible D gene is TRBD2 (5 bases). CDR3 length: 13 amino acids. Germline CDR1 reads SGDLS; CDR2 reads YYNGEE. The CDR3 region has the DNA TGTGCCTGCAGCGCTGGAGGCCAAGAGACCCAGTACTTC. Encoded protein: CACSAGGQETQYF.

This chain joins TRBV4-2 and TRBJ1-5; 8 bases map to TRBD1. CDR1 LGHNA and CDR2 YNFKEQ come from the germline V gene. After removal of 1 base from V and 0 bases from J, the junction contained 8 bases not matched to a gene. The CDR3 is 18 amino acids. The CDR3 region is CASSQGRTGIVSNQPQHF. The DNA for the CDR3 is TGTGCCAGCAGCCAAGGCAGGACAGGGATAGTTAGCAATCAGCCCCAGCATTTT.

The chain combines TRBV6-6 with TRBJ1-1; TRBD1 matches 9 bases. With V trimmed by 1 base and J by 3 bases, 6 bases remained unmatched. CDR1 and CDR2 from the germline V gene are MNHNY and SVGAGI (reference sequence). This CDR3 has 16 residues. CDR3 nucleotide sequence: TGTGCCAGCAGTTACTTATGGGACAGGGATCACACTGAAGCTTTCTTT. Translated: CASSYLWDRDHTEAFF.

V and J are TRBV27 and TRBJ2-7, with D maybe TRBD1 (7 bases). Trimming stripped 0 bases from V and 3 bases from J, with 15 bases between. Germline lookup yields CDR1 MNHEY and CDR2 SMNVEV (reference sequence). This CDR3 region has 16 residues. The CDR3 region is CASSLSGGQYYYEQYF. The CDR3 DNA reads TGTGCCAGCAGTTTATCGGGGGGACAGTACTACTACGAGCAGTACTTC.

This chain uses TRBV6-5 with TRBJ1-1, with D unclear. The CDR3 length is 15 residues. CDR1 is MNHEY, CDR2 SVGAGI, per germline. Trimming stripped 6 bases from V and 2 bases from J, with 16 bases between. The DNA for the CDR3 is TGTGCCAGCAGCCAAGGATCCTTTCTCAACACTGAAGCTTTCTTT. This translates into CASSQGSFLNTEAFF.

CDR3 DNA: TGTGCCAGCAGGGGTGGCAGACCTGAAGCTTTCTTT. Translation gives CASRGGRPEAFF. The V and J genes are TRBV12-3 or TRBV12-4 and TRBJ1-1, with D hard to call. The V end lost 6 bases, the J end lost 6 bases, and 11 bases lay between the germline ends. This CDR3 spans 12 amino acids.

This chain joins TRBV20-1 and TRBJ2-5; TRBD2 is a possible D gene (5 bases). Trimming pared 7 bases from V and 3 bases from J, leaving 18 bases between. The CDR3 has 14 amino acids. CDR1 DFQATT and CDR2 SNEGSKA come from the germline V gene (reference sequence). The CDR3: CSVSRGPNKETQYF. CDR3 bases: TGCAGTGTTAGCCGGGGTCCTAATAAAGAGACCCAGTACTTC.

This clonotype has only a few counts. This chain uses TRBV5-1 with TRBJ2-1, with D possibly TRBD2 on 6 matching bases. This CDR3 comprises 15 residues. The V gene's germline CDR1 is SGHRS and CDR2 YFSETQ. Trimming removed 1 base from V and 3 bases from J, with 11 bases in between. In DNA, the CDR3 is TGCGCCAGCAGCTTGTTTAGCGGCGGCTACAATGAGCAGTTCTTC. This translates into CASSLFSGGYNEQFF.